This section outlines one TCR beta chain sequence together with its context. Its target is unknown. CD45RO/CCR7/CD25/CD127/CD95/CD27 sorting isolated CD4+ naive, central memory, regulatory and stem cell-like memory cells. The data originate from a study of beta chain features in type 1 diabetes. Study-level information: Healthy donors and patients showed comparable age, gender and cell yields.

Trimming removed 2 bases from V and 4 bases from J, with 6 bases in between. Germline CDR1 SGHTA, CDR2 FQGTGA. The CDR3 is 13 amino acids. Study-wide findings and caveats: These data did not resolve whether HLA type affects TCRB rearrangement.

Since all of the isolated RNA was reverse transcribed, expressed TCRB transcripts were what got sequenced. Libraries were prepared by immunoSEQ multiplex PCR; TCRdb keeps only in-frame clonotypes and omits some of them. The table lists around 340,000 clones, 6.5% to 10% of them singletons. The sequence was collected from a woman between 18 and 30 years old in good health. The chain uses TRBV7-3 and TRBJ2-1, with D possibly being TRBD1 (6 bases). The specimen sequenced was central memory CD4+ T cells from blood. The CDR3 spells CASSLDRYNEQFF. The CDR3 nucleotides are TGTGCCAGCAGCTTAGACAGGTACAATGAGCAGTTCTTC.